The subject of this entry is one T cell receptor beta chain. Its specific antigen is unknown. Base-call qualities are not available, and no considerably larger clone is one nucleotide away. V loses 5 bases of germline sequence and J loses 3 bases, and the interval between the two ends is 11 bases. CDR1 is given as MNHEY and CDR2 as SVGAGI, both from the germline V gene. Reading from cysteine to phenylalanine, the CDR3 counts 14 amino acids. Only the CDR3 DNA stays, 42 bases, in frame from base 1. The data derive from a study of cytomegalovirus exposure and HLA in healthy donors (dated by TCRdb to about 2017). Turning to the overall study: An earlier analysis of several hundred of the donors reported 250 to 300 Gb of sequence data and approximately 110 million unique TCR beta sequences from roughly 180 million T cells. An early release that covered approximately 600 HLA-typed donors contained approximately 300 gigabases of sequencing data and tens of millions of unique TCR sequences. Of the roughly 390 genotyped donors, 75% to 85% were placed in the genetic ancestry cluster associated with self-reported Caucasian donors. The study was designed to test whether signatures of past pathogen exposure could be identified by cataloging public T cell receptors. The study profiled the T cell repertoires of fewer than 850 subjects by immunosequencing and related them to cytomegalovirus serostatus. Besides the first cohort of under 700 subjects, a separate validation cohort made up of around 120 different subjects was used. The study combined high-throughput TCR immunosequencing, statistical association of individual TCRs with disease status, and machine learning to predict cytomegalovirus infection status. To study patterns of TCR occurrence, a later analysis re-analyzed previously published TCR beta repertoires from around 660 donors and added high-resolution HLA genotyping. Rather than drawing on any new phenotypic data, the later analysis identified candidate immune exposures from TCR beta sequences and the way those sequences occurred across donors. An earlier analysis of several hundred of the donors applied high-throughput TCR beta sequencing to assess whether each TCR beta V gene segment acted as functional or pseudogenic. Alongside the repertoire data, information on donor age, sex, ethnicity and CMV serostatus was compiled. A later genetic analysis took genome-wide SNP genotypes for about three fifths of the 666 donors and used that subset as a discovery cohort. All discovery cohort repertoires had been generated using a single sequencing platform. Class I and class II HLA loci were covered by the typing at four-digit resolution. Typing coverage differed by locus: A, B, C, DRB1 and DQB1 were typed in about 620-640 donors, DQA1 in approximately 520, DPA1 in some 600, and DPB1 in approximately 450. Several DR-DQ haplotypes were treated as single units for association and clustering because of strong linkage in the cohort. Across approximately 400 genotyped donors of the cohort, an average of about 200,000 unique TCR beta nucleotide sequences per donor were sequenced, and roughly 18% of those sequences were non-productive.

In total, fewer than 750 healthy bone marrow donors made up the cohort. At the time of sampling, every cohort member was nominally healthy, though immune exposures that went unrecorded were likely present. The donor was CMV seropositive and was included in the group of around 300 seropositive cohort members. Each donor provided a peripheral blood sample, and peripheral blood mononuclear cells were used for TCR beta sequencing. The Qiagen DNeasy Blood Extraction Kit was used to extract genomic DNA from the blood cell samples. On the study overall, not on this receptor specifically: Correlated functional status among segregating V segments might be attributable to linkage disequilibrium, but an unknown experimental factor could not be ruled out. Cytomegalovirus status was reported to be diagnosed by the classifier with high specificity and sensitivity in both the original and validation cohorts. The authors suggested that the approach could potentially be extended to other disease states and immunological phenotypes. The 87-base-pair reads could not distinguish some IMGT-functional V segments, including TRBV6-2 and TRBV6-3, so those segments were excluded. The cohort was sequenced for TCR beta chains only, and without alpha or paired-chain data the features that could be detected were limited. In vitro tests confirmed that a few of the cytomegalovirus-associated TCR beta chains recognize cytomegalovirus antigens. A later analysis found that most CMV-associated TCR beta chains appeared HLA-restricted, with HLA associations seemingly driven largely by CMV exposure. Compared with the roughly 710-donor mean, donors in an Asian-associated ancestry cluster had fewer N-insertions in productive TCRs, according to a later genetic analysis. A later analysis found that HLA-associated TCR beta chains were more clonally expanded and had lower generation probabilities than equally common non-associated chains. In a later analysis, some 18,000 TCR beta sequences were associated with specific HLA alleles at a false discovery rate of 0.05. A further reported finding was that TCR beta sequences accurately predicted the HLA-A and HLA-B alleles for most subjects in the first cohort. CMV serostatus was the only immune exposure information available for the cohort. In an earlier analysis of several hundred of the donors, most TCR beta V segments were observed in productive rearrangements about 87% or about 30% of the time, broadly matching IMGT annotations. Because counts were too low, about 18 rarely observed V segments, including chromosome 9 orphons, were left out of the earlier analysis of 587 of the donors. Presence/absence analyses assumed roughly uniform sequencing depth across donors, an assumption that may not hold. A group of highly shared sequence variants was considered likely to be a technical artifact of the sequencing pipeline. The study listed 150 to 200 TCR beta chains as associated with cytomegalovirus. In a later genetic analysis, a missense DCLRE1C variant was associated with V-gene and J-gene trimming of TCR beta chains, and the association was replicated in an independent cohort. Because HLA typing was missing for some donors at each locus, association tests included only the typed subset. Strong co-occurrence of HLA alleles, especially DR and DQ, made assigning TCR associations to individual alleles difficult. Across donors, most TCR sequences were observed very rarely, whereas some public TCRs were present in many individuals. According to a later analysis, parvovirus B19, influenza, CMV and Epstein-Barr virus appeared linked to several top co-occurrence clusters. In a later analysis, the rate of TCR association differed among HLA loci, with DRB1 alleles having the most associated TCRs and HLA-C alleles having the fewest.

Receptors were amplified or captured by the immunoSEQ multiplex PCR assay. The multiplex PCR relied on a mix of 60 forward primers for TCR Vbeta segments and 13 reverse primers for TCR Jbeta segments. The CDR3 region of rearranged TCR beta genes was amplified from genomic DNA with a multiplex PCR assay. The amplified TCR beta libraries were sequenced on the Illumina HiSeq System as 87-base-pair reads. Per the source publication's procedure: In a later analysis, 70 million to 95 million unique TCR beta chains were counted across the roughly 700 repertoires, and around 10 million of these chains were shared by at least two donors. A nearest-neighbor algorithm error-corrected the raw reads and collapsed the reads into unique sequences, merging closely related sequences to remove PCR and sequencing errors. CDR3 sequences were aligned to IMGT reference sequences to assign V, D and J gene segments. For a sequence to be retained, a match of at least six nucleotides to both a V gene segment and a J gene segment was required. Rearrangements were classified as productive when the CDR3 lacked stop codons and remained in frame with V and J, and all other rearrangements were classified as non-productive. Following IMGT convention, CDR3 was defined as the stretch from the second conserved V-encoded cysteine to the conserved J-encoded phenylalanine. The earlier analysis of fewer than 700 of the donors excluded sequences that lacked an unambiguous match to a single V gene segment. In an earlier analysis of 587 of the donors, a V segment was called functional when productive rearrangements were above 56.7%, and segregating when the standard deviation between donors exceeded 5%. To diagnose cytomegalovirus status from the catalog of TCR beta chain sequences, a statistical classification framework was built. A later analysis assigned V and J genes by comparing TCR nucleotide sequences with IMGT/GENE-DB human TR gene sequences. A later analysis assigned CDR3 sequences and most-parsimonious VDJ recombination scenarios with the TCRdist pipeline. A later analysis defined each TCR beta chain by its CDR3 amino acid sequence plus V-gene family, and excluded reads lacking a unique V-gene family. To address suspected cross-contamination and a sequencing artifact, a later analysis removed roughly 580 highly shared, low-generation-probability nucleotide sequences. In a later analysis, a clonal expansion index for each public chain was calculated from normalized within-repertoire ranks of inferred template counts. Generation probabilities in a later analysis came from a VDJ recombination model fitted to out-of-frame rearrangements, and those results were checked against IGoR. A later analysis scored TCR-TCR, TCR-HLA and TCR-CMV co-occurrence with hypergeometric tests, applying a repertoire-size bias correction to TCR pairs. False discovery rates were estimated in a later analysis by permuting HLA or CMV assignments 20 times. A later analysis grouped co-occurring TCRs with DBSCAN, adding TCRdist sequence similarity when clustering within HLA-allele-positive subsets. Repertoires with fewer than 30,000 or more than 120,000 public chains were left out of co-occurrence clustering, as were four to six repertoires with anomalous nucleotide sharing. As stored in TCRdb, this immuneACCESS dataset retains in-frame rearrangements with V and J assigned. A fraction of the clones does not appear; measured against another copy, unresolved V genes explain less than half of the discrepancy, and the remainder lacks a known reason. D and trimming come from the DNA, and the V and J calls and clone size come from that table. The table for this sample lists around 65,000 clones; about 81% of them were counted only once. The ten biggest clones cover roughly half of the sample.

This clonotype was obtained from a middle-aged man in good health and CMV-seropositive. The sequence joins TRBV6-5 to TRBJ2-1, with TRBD2 tentatively as D gene (5 bases match). The sequencing sample was made of PBMCs. For the CDR3, the sequence is CASSAGGSYNEQFF. The DNA sequence follows: TGTGCCAGCAGTGCAGGTGGGAGCTACAATGAGCAGTTCTTC.